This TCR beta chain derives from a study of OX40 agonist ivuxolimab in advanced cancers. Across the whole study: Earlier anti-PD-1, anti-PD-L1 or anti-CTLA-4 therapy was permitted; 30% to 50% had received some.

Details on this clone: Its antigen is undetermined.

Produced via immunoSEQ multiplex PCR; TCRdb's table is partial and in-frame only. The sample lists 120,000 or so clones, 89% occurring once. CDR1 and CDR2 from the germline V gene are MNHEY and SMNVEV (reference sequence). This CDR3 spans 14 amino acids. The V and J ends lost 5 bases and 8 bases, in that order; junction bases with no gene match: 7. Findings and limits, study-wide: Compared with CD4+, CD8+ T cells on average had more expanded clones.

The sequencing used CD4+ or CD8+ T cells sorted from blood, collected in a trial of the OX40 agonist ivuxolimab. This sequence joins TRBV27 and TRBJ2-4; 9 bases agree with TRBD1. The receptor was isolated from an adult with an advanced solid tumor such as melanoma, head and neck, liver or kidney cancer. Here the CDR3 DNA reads TGTGCCAGCAGTGCGTGGGACAGGGCTGACATTCAGTACTTC. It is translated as CASSAWDRADIQYF.